A single sample is the source of the 21 T cell receptor beta chains below, sequenced in a study of blood T cells in healthy people across ages. Alongside a J-beta primer mix, a sample-barcoded 5' primer served in a second PCR lasting roughly 7 to 11 cycles. TCRdb processed the 5' RACE reads anew with MiXCR; each CDR3 protein has one entry. The sample yields some 710,000 distinct CDR3 sequences, about half seen once. Sequenced material: blood. Every receptor here comes from a man aged 80 or over in good health.

This clonotype was picked up a small number of times. J is TRBJ2-2 and V is TRBV3-1, with TRBD2 matching over 7 bases. Germline-derived CDR1 and CDR2 are LGHDT and YNNKEL (reference sequence). Trimming at V came to 7 bases and at J to 2 bases, leaving 7 bases not matched to a gene. This CDR3 is 15 amino acids long. CDR3 sequence: CASKDGRTNTGELFF. The CDR3 DNA reads as TGTGCCAGCAAGGACGGGAGGACTAACACCGGGGAGCTGTTTTTT.

The chain employs TRBV10-3 and TRBJ2-4; a weak D match, TRBD1 (6 bases). Gene TRBJ2-5 matches the end of the DNA better, so the J call may be wrong. CDR1 and CDR2 from the germline V gene are ENHRY and SYGVKD. The CDR3 runs to 14 residues. The CDR3 is CATTDSGQEETQYF. The CDR3 bases are TGTGCCACTACGGACAGCGGCCAGGAAGAGACCCAGTACTTC.

A few counts support this clonotype. For the CDR3, the DNA is TGTGCCAGCAGTTACCCTCAACTAGCGGGAGGTCTCTACAATGAGCAGTACTTC. Its translation is CASSYPQLAGGLYNEQYF. The chain is built from TRBV6-5 and TRBJ2-1, with TRBD2 matching over 12 bases. The J call could be wrong; TRBJ2-7 is a better fit for the DNA end. This CDR3 has 18 residues. Germline CDR1 and CDR2: MNHEY and SVGAGI.

This sequence joins TRBV7-2 and TRBJ1-2, with TRBD1 as a possible D gene (6 bases). The V gene's germline CDR1 is SGHTA and CDR2 FQGNSA. The V end was cut by 7 bases, the J end by 5 bases, with 11 bases between. The CDR3 is made up of 12 amino acids. CDR3 in amino acids: CASIIRGYGYTF. CDR3 nucleotides: TGTGCCAGCATCATCAGGGGTTATGGCTACACCTTC.

Only a few counts were recorded for this clonotype. The V and J genes are TRBV5-1 and TRBJ2-2, with D uncertain. With 0 bases removed from V and 1 base from J, the gap between germline ends came to 4 bases. This CDR3 has 14 residues. The germline gives CDR1 SGHRS, CDR2 YFSETQ. The CDR3 nucleotides are TGCGCCAGCAGCTTGGGGGTGAACACCGGGGAGCTGTTTTTT. This translates into CASSLGVNTGELFF.

The chain joins TRBV12-3 or TRBV12-4 to TRBJ1-5; D is uncertain. CDR3 size: 14 residues. V lost 1 base and J lost 5, with 9 bases in between. The CDR3 DNA follows: TGTGCCAGCAGTTTAGGGCAGGCGTATCAGCCCCAGCATTTT. Protein product: CASSLGQAYQPQHF.

DNA of the CDR3: TGTGCCAGCAGCTTTAACTTCGCCTTTACGGGTAAATCAGATACGCAGTATTTT. Its translation: CASSFNFAFTGKSDTQYF. The chain is built from TRBV7-2 and TRBJ2-3; D remains unclear. Germline CDR1 is SGHTA and CDR2 is FQGNSA. The CDR3 covers 18 residues. V lost 3 bases, J lost 4 bases, and 23 bases lay in between.

V is TRBV7-9 and J is TRBJ2-2, with TRBD1 matching over 9 bases. CDR1 SEHNR and CDR2 FQNEAQ come from the germline V gene (reference sequence). Germline trimming cut 5 bases from V and 7 bases from J; bases unmatched to any gene: 11. The CDR3 runs to 16 residues. This chain's CDR3 is CASSPGTGFLGGELFF. In DNA, the CDR3 is TGTGCCAGCAGCCCTGGGACAGGGTTTTTAGGCGGGGAGCTGTTTTTT.

This clonotype was observed a few times. V is TRBV3-1 and J is TRBJ1-2; weak D call: TRBD1 (5 bases). The germline V gene encodes CDR1 LGHDT and CDR2 YNNKEL (reference sequence). V was pared by 1 base and J by 3 bases, with 9 bases between. The CDR3 runs 14 residues. DNA for the CDR3: TGTGCCAGCAGCCAAGTCGGGGCCCACTATGGCTACACCTTC. Protein sequence: CASSQVGAHYGYTF.

This clonotype was recorded once. This chain links TRBV9 with TRBJ2-3; maybe TRBD1 (5 bases). This CDR3 comprises 13 residues. The germline CDR1 and CDR2 sequences are SGDLS and YYNGEE. V shed 2 bases and J shed 6 bases, with 10 bases lying between them. As DNA, the CDR3 is TGTGCCAGCAGCGTTCTCCAGGGCGATACGCAGTATTTT. Protein product: CASSVLQGDTQYF.

V gene TRBV30 combines with J gene TRBJ2-1; possibly TRBD2 for D (6 bases). V lost 0 bases and J 1 base, leaving 10 bases between the germline ends. The CDR3 consists of 15 residues. Germline values: CDR1 GTSNPN, CDR2 SVGIG (reference sequence). This CDR3 is CAWSVYGGSYNEQFF. The CDR3 coding sequence is TGTGCCTGGAGTGTATACGGGGGATCCTACAATGAGCAGTTCTTC.

The chain employs TRBV21-1 and TRBJ1-1; TRBD1, the D gene given by the table, was not confirmed from the DNA. TRBV21-1 is flagged as a pseudogene. CDR3 length equals 14 residues. The CDR3 sequence is CASSVSLEGAIAFF. In DNA, the CDR3 is TGTGCCAGCAGCGTTTCTCTTGAGGGGGCGATAGCTTTCTTT.

The gene calls are TRBV20-1 and TRBJ2-1; D is perhaps TRBD2 (6 bases). With 6 bases removed from V and 2 bases from J, the gap between germline ends came to 11 bases. The CDR3 consists of 13 residues. The V gene's germline CDR1 is DFQATT and CDR2 SNEGSKA (reference sequence). The CDR3 loop is CSAEGGAYNEQFF. CDR3 sequence (DNA): TGCAGTGCGGAGGGTGGGGCCTACAATGAGCAGTTCTTC.

There are many counts of this clonotype. This chain links TRBV29-1 with TRBJ2-5, with D possibly TRBD2 on 6 matching bases. The germline gives CDR1 SQVTM, CDR2 ANQGSEA. V was cut by 3 bases and J by 4 bases, with 15 bases left in between. The CDR3 is 14 amino acids. The CDR3: CSVDDGGVRETQYF. CDR3 bases: TGCAGCGTTGACGACGGAGGGGTTCGAGAGACCCAGTACTTC.

In the case of this clonotype: This clone may be a read error of a much larger clone one base away. V and J are TRBV11-2 and TRBJ2-5; possible D gene TRBD1, 6 bases. The germline V gene has CDR1 SGHAT and CDR2 FQNNGV. The CDR3 loop spans 14 amino acids. The V and J ends lost 6 bases and 11 bases respectively, with 22 bases between them. The CDR3 bases are TGTGCCAGCAGACCAGACAGGACCAACAATGAGCAGTACTTC. It codes for CASRPDRTNNEQYF. The full variable domain, its missing parts supplied by reference TRBV11-2 and TRBJ2-5, is EAGVAQSPRYKIIEKRQSVAFWCNPISGHATLYWYQQILGQGPKLLIQFQNNGVVDDSQLPKDRFSAERLKGVDSTLKIQPAKLEDSAVYLCASRPDRTNNEQYFGPGTRLLVL.

On this clonotype: The germline gene is not matched at one end of the junction; a read error may be the cause. The chain has TRBV6-5 and TRBJ1-1, with 7 bases fitting TRBD1. Per germline, CDR1 MNHEY and CDR2 SVGAGI. The CDR3 extends over 15 amino acids. The CDR3 sequence: CASTRDRSMNTEASF. Here the CDR3 DNA reads TGTGCCAGCACCCGGGACAGATCTATGAACACTGAAGCTTCCTTT.

The chain uses TRBV27 and TRBJ2-6; no definite D call. V was pared by 0 bases and J by 1 base, with 13 bases between. The CDR3 runs to 18 residues. Germline CDR1 is MNHEY and CDR2 is SMNVEV (reference sequence). In nucleotides, the CDR3 is TGTGCCAGCAGTTTATCAACCGACCTGTTTTCTGGGGCCAACGTCCTGACTTTC. Translating it yields CASSLSTDLFSGANVLTF.

The rearrangement links TRBV12-3 or TRBV12-4 to TRBJ2-5; D could derive from TRBD1 or TRBD2 (6 bases each). The CDR3 is made up of 16 amino acids. V dropped 5 bases and J dropped 4 bases, with 20 bases sitting between them. The CDR3 loop is CASSRYQGIGGETQYF. The DNA for the CDR3 is TGTGCCAGCAGTCGATACCAGGGGATCGGGGGAGAGACCCAGTACTTC.

This clonotype was counted a few times. This chain's CDR3 is CASSELMREGFGEQYF. As DNA, the CDR3 is TGTGCCAGCAGTGAATTGATGCGGGAGGGTTTCGGCGAGCAGTACTTC. The chain couples TRBV25-1 to TRBJ2-7; 9 nucleotides line up with TRBD2. CDR3 length: 16 residues. After removal of 1 base from V and 6 bases from J, the junction contained 10 bases not matched to a gene. CDR1 and CDR2 (germline): MGHDK, SYGVNS.

The chain uses TRBV11-3 and TRBJ2-1, with TRBD2 matching 8 bases. CDR3 length: 15 amino acids. CDR1 is SGHNT and CDR2 is YENEEA in the germline V gene. V was clipped by 4 bases and J by 4 bases; unmatched bases: 6. The CDR3 region is CASSSGLGLYNEQFF. For the CDR3, the DNA is TGTGCCAGCAGCTCGGGACTAGGACTTTACAATGAGCAGTTCTTC. The whole variable domain, remainder taken from reference TRBV11-3 and TRBJ2-1, is EAGVVQSPRYKIIEKKQPVAFWCNPISGHNTLYWYLQNLGQGPELLIRYENEEAVDDSQLPKDRFSAERLKGVDSTLKIQPAELGDSAVYLCASSSGLGLYNEQFFGPGTRLTVL.

In this sample, this clonotype turned up a few times. The chain couples TRBV5-1 to TRBJ1-1; tentatively, D is TRBD1 (5 bases). Germline assignment: CDR1 SGHRS and CDR2 YFSETQ. This CDR3 region has 16 residues. V was pared by 0 bases and J by 6 bases, with 18 bases between. The CDR3: CASSLESGERGSEAFF. The CDR3 region has the DNA TGCGCCAGCAGCTTGGAGAGTGGGGAAAGGGGCTCTGAAGCTTTCTTT.